This record looks at one T cell receptor beta chain sequence and its context. Its target is not known. Generated by immunoSEQ multiplex PCR, the TCRdb table keeps only in-frame clones and is missing some. This table has approximately 120,000 clones, roughly four fifths appearing once. These data come from a study of radiation and T cells in renal cell carcinoma. Study in general: Nephrectomy followed 15 Gy stereotactic body radiation by 4 weeks.

Trimming took off 1 base at V and 0 bases at J, with 10 bases between the two ends. Germline V CDR1 and CDR2: SGHRS, YFSETQ. The CDR3 runs 15 residues. The time point: baseline pretreatment blood. Treatment: 15 Gy SBRT to primary tumor, nephrectomy 4 weeks later. The patient's renal cell carcinoma had clear cell pathology. Findings and limits, study-wide: In blood, top tumor clones expanded by 2 weeks, shrinking by 4. Baseline intratumoral clonotype presence is unknown without pretreatment biopsies.

The rearrangement links TRBV5-1 to TRBJ1-1, with a tentative D call TRBD1 (6 bases). The sequences come from blood, collected from a patient whose treatment included radiotherapy and nephrectomy. The source of this sequence is a woman in her sixties with renal cell carcinoma. The CDR3 nucleotides are TGCGCCAGCAGCTTGACTACAGGGCTGAACACTGAAGCTTTCTTT. It specifies CASSLTTGLNTEAFF. Drawing the rest from reference TRBV5-1 and TRBJ1-1, the complete variable domain is KAGVTQTPRYLIKTRGQQVTLSCSPISGHRSVSWYQQTPGQGLQFLFEYFSETQRNKGNFPGRFSGRQFSNSRSEMNVSTLELGDSALYLCASSLTTGLNTEAFFGQGTRLTVV.